The 14 T cell receptor beta chains below were found in one sample sequenced in a study of cytomegalovirus exposure and HLA in healthy donors. With 60 Vbeta and 13 Jbeta primers, the PCR was carried out. The repertoire was sequenced with immunoSEQ multiplex PCR; TCRdb's copy has only in-frame clones and lacks some. The repertoire holds 110,000 to 150,000 clones, with 60% to 80% as singletons. The sequencing sample was made of PBMCs. These receptor sequences come from a woman between 50 and 59 years old in good health and CMV-seronegative.

The chain links TRBV28 to TRBJ2-1, with D maybe TRBD2 (6 bases). This CDR3 spans 16 amino acids. V lost 5 bases and J 7 bases, leaving 21 bases between the germline ends. In germline, CDR1 is MDHEN, CDR2 SYDVKM. DNA of the CDR3: TGTGCCAGCAGTCGGGGCGGGATAAGCCTGGGTAATGAGCAGTTCTTC. Translated: CASSRGGISLGNEQFF.

This clone showed up just once. The V call is TRBV11-2, the J call TRBJ1-1; D gene unclear. The CDR3 length is 13 residues. Germline assignment: CDR1 SGHAT and CDR2 FQNNGV. The germline V and J ends were trimmed by 1 base and 1 base, with 4 bases remaining between them. The CDR3 DNA sequence: TGTGCCAGCAGCTTAGTTAGGAACACTGAAGCTTTCTTT. Its protein is CASSLVRNTEAFF. The complete variable domain, with remaining parts taken from reference TRBV11-2 and TRBJ1-1, reads EAGVAQSPRYKIIEKRQSVAFWCNPISGHATLYWYQQILGQGPKLLIQFQNNGVVDDSQLPKDRFSAERLKGVDSTLKIQPAKLEDSAVYLCASSLVRNTEAFFGQGTRLTVV.

The J gene is TRBJ1-4, the V gene TRBV6-5, with 8 nucleotides matching TRBD1. The germline V gene encodes CDR1 MNHEY and CDR2 SVGAGI. Trimming cost V 6 bases and J 8 bases; bases outside gene matches: 8. This CDR3 contains 14 residues. DNA of the CDR3: TGTGCCAGCAGAACGACAGGGGTCGGGGAAAAACTGTTTTTT. Protein: CASRTTGVGEKLFF.

This chain joins TRBV18 and TRBJ1-1, with 10 bases that match TRBD1. J gave up 4 bases and V 6 bases, and 8 bases lay outside the gene matches. Germline assignment: CDR1 KGHSH and CDR2 LQKENI. The CDR3 is 15 residues long. CDR3 region: CASSGDRGLVTEAFF. The CDR3 DNA reads TGTGCCAGCTCCGGGGACAGGGGCCTGGTCACTGAAGCTTTCTTT.

The rearrangement joins TRBV19 to TRBJ2-7; D is possibly TRBD1 (5 bases). CDR3 length: 12 residues. Germline V gene sequence: CDR1 LNHDA, CDR2 SQIVND (reference sequence). Deletions cut 2 bases from V and 5 bases from J, with 7 bases between. CDR3 nucleotides: TGTGCCAGTAGTATATCCAGGGACGAGCAGTACTTC. Amino acids: CASSISRDEQYF.

This clone was detected only a few times. The chain joins TRBV7-2 to TRBJ2-7, with D perhaps matching TRBD1 (6 bases). Germline V gene sequence: CDR1 SGHTA, CDR2 FQGNSA. Trimming shortened V by 5 bases and J by 4 bases, and 15 bases separated the two germline ends. This CDR3 comprises 14 residues. The CDR3 reads CASSLQQGYYEQYF. The CDR3 coding sequence is TGTGCCAGCAGCCTCCAACAGGGCTATTACGAGCAGTACTTC.

The chain carries TRBV4-1 and TRBJ1-4; tentative D call: TRBD1 (6 bases). Germline CDR1 reads MGHRA; CDR2 reads YSYEKL. Trimming pared 3 bases from V and 3 bases from J, leaving 11 bases between. The CDR3 spans 15 residues. The CDR3 here is CASSQLQGANEKLFF. The CDR3 bases are TGCGCCAGCAGCCAGTTACAGGGTGCTAATGAAAAACTGTTTTTT.

This clone has more than one count but fewer than ten. The chain uses TRBV4-2 and TRBJ2-1; 8 bases agree with TRBD2. The CDR3 is made up of 18 amino acids. V gave up 1 base and J gave up 2 bases; unmatched junction bases: 10. The germline V gene has CDR1 LGHNA and CDR2 YNFKEQ. DNA of the CDR3: TGTGCCAGCAGCCAAGCCCCGCGAGCGGGGGCCCCCTACAATGAGCAGTTCTTC. Its protein product is CASSQAPRAGAPYNEQFF.

This clone was seen just once. The CDR3 loop is CASSVGPDTGSYEQYF. The CDR3 DNA sequence: TGTGCCAGCAGCGTAGGACCGGACACAGGCTCCTACGAGCAGTACTTC. The chain has TRBV9 and TRBJ2-7, with D possibly matching TRBD1 (5 bases). The CDR3 contains 16 residues. Trimming took off 0 bases at V and 0 bases at J, with 13 bases between the two ends. Germline V gene sequence: CDR1 SGDLS, CDR2 YYNGEE.

The J gene is TRBJ1-4, the V gene TRBV2; 8 nucleotides align to TRBD1. Germline trimming cut 10 bases from V and 7 bases from J; bases unmatched to any gene: 14. Germline CDR1 SNHLY, CDR2 FYNNEI. This CDR3 has 15 amino acids. The CDR3 spells CATRGTGGVSEKLFF. The CDR3, as DNA: TGTGCCACCAGGGGAACAGGGGGTGTATCTGAAAAACTGTTTTTT.

The chain combines TRBV9 with TRBJ1-2; 10 bases map to TRBD1. Germline-derived CDR1 and CDR2 are SGDLS and YYNGEE. The trim removed 6 bases at V and 5 bases at J, leaving 1 base unmatched. The CDR3 has 12 residues. The CDR3 protein is CASTGQGYGYTF. CDR3 coding DNA: TGTGCCAGCACGGGACAGGGGTATGGCTACACCTTC.

DNA for the CDR3: TGTGCCAGCAGCGACAGTAAAGTAACTAGCACAGATACGCAGTATTTT. Its protein is CASSDSKVTSTDTQYF. The chain employs TRBV5-4 and TRBJ2-3, with D tentatively TRBD1 (5 bases). Germline V lookup: CDR1 SGHNT, CDR2 YYREEE (reference sequence). The V end was cut by 4 bases, the J end by 0 bases, with 15 bases between. The CDR3 totals 16 residues.

The V and J genes are TRBV4-2 and TRBJ2-7; 7 positions match TRBD1. With V trimmed by 0 bases and J by 4 bases, 9 bases remained unmatched. This CDR3 region has 16 residues. Germline lookup yields CDR1 LGHNA and CDR2 YNFKEQ. The CDR3 nucleotides are TGTGCCAGCAGCCAAGATGGGAATAGGGGACAGTACGAGCAGTACTTC. This gives the protein CASSQDGNRGQYEQYF.

In regard to this clone: A read error may account for a junction end that differs from germline. The chain is built from TRBV2 and TRBJ2-5, with D perhaps TRBD1 (6 bases). This CDR3 spans 14 amino acids. Germline V gene sequence: CDR1 SNHLY, CDR2 FYNNEI. CDR3 region: CASSRPQGQETQYF. CDR3 coding DNA: TGTGCCAGCAGTCGCCCCCAGGGGCAAGAGACTCAGTACTTC. Complete variable domain (other parts from reference TRBV2 and TRBJ2-5): EPEVTQTPSHQVTQMGQEVILRCVPISNHLYFYWYRQILGQKVEFLVSFYNNEISEKSEIFDDQFSVERPDGSNFTLKIRSTKLEDSAMYFCASSRPQGQETQYFGPGTRLLVL.